The clone carrying this TCR beta chain was detected many times. The antigen is undetermined. The CDR3 is 13 residues long. With 3 bases removed from V and 3 bases from J, the gap between germline ends came to 11 bases. CDR1 DFQATT and CDR2 SNEGSKA come from the germline V gene (reference sequence). This sample was taken from a study of Graves' ophthalmopathy and Graves' hyperthyroidism. Overall study findings and caveats: Most thyroid-expanded clonotypes exceeding 0.001 frequency were also found in blood.

RNA transcripts were the source from which TCR beta CDR3 regions were amplified. Second-round multiplex PCR followed a first-round RT-PCR using HTBI primers. TCRdb independently ran MiXCR on the multiplex PCR reads; one entry per CDR3 protein. The repertoire holds 350,000 to 400,000 distinct CDR3 sequences, with approximately 20% as singletons. The sample was peripheral blood. The sequence came from a woman aged 18-35 years with Graves' ophthalmopathy. The genes are TRBV20-1 and TRBJ2-5; D might be TRBD1 or TRBD2, each matching 6 bases. This chain's CDR3 is CSARGGFKETQYF. For the CDR3, the DNA is TGCAGTGCTAGGGGGGGCTTCAAAGAGACCCAGTACTTC.